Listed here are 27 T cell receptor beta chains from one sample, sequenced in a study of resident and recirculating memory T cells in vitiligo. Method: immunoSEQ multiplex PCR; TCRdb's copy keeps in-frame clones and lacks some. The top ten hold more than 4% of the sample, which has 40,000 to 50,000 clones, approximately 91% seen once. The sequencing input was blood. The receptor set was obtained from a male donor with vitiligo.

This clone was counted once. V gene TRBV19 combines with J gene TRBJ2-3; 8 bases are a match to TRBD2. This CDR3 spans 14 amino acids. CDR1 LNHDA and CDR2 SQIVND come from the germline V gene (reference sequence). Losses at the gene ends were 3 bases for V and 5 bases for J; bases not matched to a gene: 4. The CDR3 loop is CASSIGGGEDTQYF. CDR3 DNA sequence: TGTGCCAGTAGTATCGGGGGGGGCGAAGATACGCAGTATTTT.

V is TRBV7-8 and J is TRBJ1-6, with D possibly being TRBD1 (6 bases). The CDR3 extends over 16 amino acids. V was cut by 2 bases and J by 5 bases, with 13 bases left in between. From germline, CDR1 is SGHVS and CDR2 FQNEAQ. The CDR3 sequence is CASSLSRGGHNSPLHF. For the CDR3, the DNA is TGTGCCAGCAGCTTATCAAGGGGGGGGCATAATTCACCCCTCCACTTT.

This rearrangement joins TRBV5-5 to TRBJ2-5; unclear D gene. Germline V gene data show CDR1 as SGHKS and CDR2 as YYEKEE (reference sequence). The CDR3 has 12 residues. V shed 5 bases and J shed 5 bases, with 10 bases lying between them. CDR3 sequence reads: CASRRSLETQYF. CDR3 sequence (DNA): TGTGCCAGCAGGCGATCCCTGGAGACCCAGTACTTC.

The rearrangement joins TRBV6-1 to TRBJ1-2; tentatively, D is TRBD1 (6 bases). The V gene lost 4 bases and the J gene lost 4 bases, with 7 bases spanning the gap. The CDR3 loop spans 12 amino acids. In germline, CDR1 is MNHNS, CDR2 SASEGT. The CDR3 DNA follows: TGTGCCAGCAGTGGACAGGTCTATGGCTACACCTTC. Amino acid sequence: CASSGQVYGYTF.

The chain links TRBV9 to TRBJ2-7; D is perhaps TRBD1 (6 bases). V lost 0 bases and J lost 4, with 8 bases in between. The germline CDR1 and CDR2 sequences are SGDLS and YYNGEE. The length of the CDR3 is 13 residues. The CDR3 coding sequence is TGTGCCAGCAGCGTAGCTGGACAGTACGAGCAGTACTTC. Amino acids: CASSVAGQYEQYF.

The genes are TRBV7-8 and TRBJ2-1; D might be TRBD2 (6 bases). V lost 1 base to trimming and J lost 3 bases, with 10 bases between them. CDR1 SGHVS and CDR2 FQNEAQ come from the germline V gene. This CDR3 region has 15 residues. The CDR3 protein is CASSLDGRLYNEQFF. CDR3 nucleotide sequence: TGTGCCAGCAGCTTAGACGGGAGACTCTACAATGAGCAGTTCTTC.

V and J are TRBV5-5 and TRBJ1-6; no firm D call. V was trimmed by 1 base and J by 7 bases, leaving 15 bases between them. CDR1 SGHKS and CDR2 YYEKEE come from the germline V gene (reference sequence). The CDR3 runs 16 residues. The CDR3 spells CASSLTPPGRNSPLHF. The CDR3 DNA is TGTGCCAGCAGCTTGACTCCTCCGGGTCGAAATTCACCCCTCCACTTT.

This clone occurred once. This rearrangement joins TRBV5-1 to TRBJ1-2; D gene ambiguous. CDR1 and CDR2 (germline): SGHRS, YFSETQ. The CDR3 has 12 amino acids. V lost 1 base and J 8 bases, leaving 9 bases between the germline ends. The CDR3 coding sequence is TGCGCCAGCAGCTTGTCGCCAGGCGGCTACACCTTC. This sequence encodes CASSLSPGGYTF.

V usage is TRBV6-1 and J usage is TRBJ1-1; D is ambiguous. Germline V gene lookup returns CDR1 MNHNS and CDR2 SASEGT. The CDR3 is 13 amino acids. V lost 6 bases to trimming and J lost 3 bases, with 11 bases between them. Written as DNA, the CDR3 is TGTGCCAGCAGGAAGACAATCGACACTGAAGCTTTCTTT. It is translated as CASRKTIDTEAFF.

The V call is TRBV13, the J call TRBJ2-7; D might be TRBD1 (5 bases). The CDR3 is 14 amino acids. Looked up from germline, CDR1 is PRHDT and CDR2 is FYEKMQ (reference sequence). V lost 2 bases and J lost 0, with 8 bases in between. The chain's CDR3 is CASSLTGDSYEQYF. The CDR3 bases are TGTGCCAGCAGCTTAACAGGTGACTCCTACGAGCAGTACTTC.

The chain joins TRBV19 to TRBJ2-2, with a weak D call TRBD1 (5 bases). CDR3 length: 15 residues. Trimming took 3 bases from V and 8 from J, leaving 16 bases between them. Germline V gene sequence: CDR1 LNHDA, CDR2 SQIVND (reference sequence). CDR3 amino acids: CASSMLSGSAGELFF. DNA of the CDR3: TGTGCCAGTAGTATGTTATCAGGGTCAGCAGGGGAGCTGTTTTTT.

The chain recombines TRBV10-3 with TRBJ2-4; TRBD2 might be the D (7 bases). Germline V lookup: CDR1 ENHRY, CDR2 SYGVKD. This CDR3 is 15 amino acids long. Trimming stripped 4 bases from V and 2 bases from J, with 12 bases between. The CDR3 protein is CAISGGGRTKNIQYF. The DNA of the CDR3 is TGTGCCATCAGTGGGGGGGGCCGGACCAAAAACATTCAGTACTTC.

CDR3 nucleotides: TGTGCCAGCAGTCGGGGTGCCAGGGGGGCTTCCTACGAGCAGTACTTC. It encodes CASSRGARGASYEQYF. This chain uses TRBV27 with TRBJ2-7, with a weak D call TRBD1 (7 bases). V lost 5 bases and J lost 1, with 18 bases in between. The CDR3 is made up of 16 amino acids. Germline V gene sequence: CDR1 MNHEY, CDR2 SMNVEV (reference sequence).

The CDR3 nucleotides read TGTGCCAGCAGCCAAGTAAAGGGGTACACCGGGGAGCTGTTTTTT. It translates to CASSQVKGYTGELFF. The chain recombines TRBV14 with TRBJ2-2; TRBD1 is a possible D gene (5 bases). The germline V gene has CDR1 SGHDN and CDR2 FVKESK. This CDR3 comprises 15 residues. V shed 1 base and J shed 3 bases, with 9 bases lying between them.

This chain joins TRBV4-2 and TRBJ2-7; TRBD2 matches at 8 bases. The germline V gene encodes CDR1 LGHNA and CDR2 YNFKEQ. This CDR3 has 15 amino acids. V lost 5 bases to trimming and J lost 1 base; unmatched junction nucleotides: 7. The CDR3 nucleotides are TGTGCCAGCAGCAATAGTCCTAGCGGGTCCTACGAGCAGTACTTC. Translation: CASSNSPSGSYEQYF.

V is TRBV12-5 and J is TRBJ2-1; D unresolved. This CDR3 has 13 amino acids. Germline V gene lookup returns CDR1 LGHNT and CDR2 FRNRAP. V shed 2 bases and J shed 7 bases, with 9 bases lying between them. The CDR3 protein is CASGLFVLNEQFF. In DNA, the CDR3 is TGTGCTAGTGGTTTGTTTGTGTTAAATGAGCAGTTCTTC.

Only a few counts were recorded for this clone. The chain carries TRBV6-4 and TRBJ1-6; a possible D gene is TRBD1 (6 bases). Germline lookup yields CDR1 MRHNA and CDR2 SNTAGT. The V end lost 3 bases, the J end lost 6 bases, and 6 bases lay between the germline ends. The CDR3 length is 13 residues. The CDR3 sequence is CASSEGANSPLHF. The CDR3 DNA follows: TGTGCCAGCAGTGAGGGGGCTAATTCACCCCTCCACTTT.

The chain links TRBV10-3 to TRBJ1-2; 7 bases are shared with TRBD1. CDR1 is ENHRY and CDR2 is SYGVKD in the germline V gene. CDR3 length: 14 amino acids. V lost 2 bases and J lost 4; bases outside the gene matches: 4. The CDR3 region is CAISERRGPYGYTF. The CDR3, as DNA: TGTGCCATCAGTGAGAGAAGGGGGCCCTATGGCTACACCTTC.

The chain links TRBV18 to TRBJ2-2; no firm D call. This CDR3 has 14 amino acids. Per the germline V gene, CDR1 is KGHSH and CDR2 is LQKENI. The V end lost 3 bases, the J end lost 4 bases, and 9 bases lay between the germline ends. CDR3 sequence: CASSPLPGTGELFF. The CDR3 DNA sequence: TGTGCCAGCTCACCGCTCCCAGGCACCGGGGAGCTGTTTTTT.

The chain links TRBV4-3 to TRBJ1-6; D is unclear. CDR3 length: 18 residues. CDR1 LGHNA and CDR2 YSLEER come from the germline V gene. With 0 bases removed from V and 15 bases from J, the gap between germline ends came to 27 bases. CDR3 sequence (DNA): TGCGCCAGCAGCCAAGATAGAGGTGGCGCCGGGAGTGAGTCGGTCCTCCACTTT. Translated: CASSQDRGGAGSESVLHF.

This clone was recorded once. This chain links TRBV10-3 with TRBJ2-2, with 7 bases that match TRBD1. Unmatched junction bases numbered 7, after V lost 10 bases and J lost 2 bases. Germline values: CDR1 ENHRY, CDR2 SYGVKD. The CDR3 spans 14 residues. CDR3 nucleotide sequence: TGTGCCACATCCGGGACAGCAAACACCGGGGAGCTGTTTTTT. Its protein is CATSGTANTGELFF.

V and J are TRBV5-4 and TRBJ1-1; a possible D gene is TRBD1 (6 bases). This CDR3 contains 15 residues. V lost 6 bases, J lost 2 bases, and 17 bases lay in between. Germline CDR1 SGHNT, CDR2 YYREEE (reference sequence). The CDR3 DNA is TGTGCCAGCATATCAACAAGGGGGATCAACACTGAAGCTTTCTTT. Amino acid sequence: CASISTRGINTEAFF.

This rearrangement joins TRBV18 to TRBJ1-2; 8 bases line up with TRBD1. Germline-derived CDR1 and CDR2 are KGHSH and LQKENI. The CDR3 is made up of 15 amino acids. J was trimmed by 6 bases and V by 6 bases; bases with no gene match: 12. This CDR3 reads CASSPPGGGTHGYTF. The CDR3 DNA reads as TGTGCCAGCTCCCCTCCAGGGGGCGGGACGCATGGCTACACCTTC.

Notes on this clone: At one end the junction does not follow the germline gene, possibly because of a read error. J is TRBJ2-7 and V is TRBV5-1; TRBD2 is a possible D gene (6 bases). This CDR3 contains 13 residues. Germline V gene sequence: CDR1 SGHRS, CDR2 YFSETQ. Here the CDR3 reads CATSRGSLERQYF. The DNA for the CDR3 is TGCGCCACCAGCCGGGGGTCTCTCGAGCGGCAGTACTTC.

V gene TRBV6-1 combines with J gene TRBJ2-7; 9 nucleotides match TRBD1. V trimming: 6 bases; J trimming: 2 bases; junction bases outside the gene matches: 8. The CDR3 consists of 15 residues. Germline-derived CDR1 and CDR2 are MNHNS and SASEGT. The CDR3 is CASRLGQGSPYEQYF. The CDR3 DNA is TGTGCCAGCAGACTGGGACAGGGAAGTCCCTACGAGCAGTACTTC.

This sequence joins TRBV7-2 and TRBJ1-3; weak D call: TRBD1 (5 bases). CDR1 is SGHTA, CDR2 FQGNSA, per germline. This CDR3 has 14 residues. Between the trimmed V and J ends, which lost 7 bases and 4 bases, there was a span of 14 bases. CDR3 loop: CASIATARGNTIYF. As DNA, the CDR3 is TGTGCCAGCATTGCGACAGCCAGAGGAAACACCATATATTTT.

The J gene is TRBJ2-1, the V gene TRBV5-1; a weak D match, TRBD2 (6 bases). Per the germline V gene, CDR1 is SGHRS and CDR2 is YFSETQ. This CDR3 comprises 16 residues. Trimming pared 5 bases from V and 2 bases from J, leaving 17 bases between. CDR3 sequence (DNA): TGCGCCAGCAGTTCGATGCAGGGAGGCACCTACAATGAGCAGTTCTTC. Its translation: CASSSMQGGTYNEQFF.